The 22 T cell receptor beta chains given below trace back to one sample, sequenced in a study of identical twins. TCRdb re-derived calls from the 5' RACE reads in MiXCR, one entry per CDR3 protein. The repertoire consists of 600,000 to 800,000 distinct CDR3 sequences, with approximately 21% occurring once and the leading ten covering 4% to 5.5%. The same specimen was also included in a second study, on T cells expressing NK-cell markers.

Sequenced material: PBMCs. Every receptor here comes from a woman under 30 in good health.

V and J are TRBV12-3 or TRBV12-4 and TRBJ2-1; 9 bases line up with TRBD2. Unmatched junction bases numbered 12, after V lost 2 bases and J lost 7 bases. The CDR3 consists of 17 residues. DNA for the CDR3: TGTGCCAGCAGTTTAACCCCCGGCGGGAGGGCCAGGAATGAGCAGTTCTTC. Protein: CASSLTPGGRARNEQFF.

The V gene is TRBV19, the J gene TRBJ2-3; 10 bases match TRBD2. The CDR3 totals 16 residues. Germline V gives CDR1 LNHDA, CDR2 SQIVND (reference sequence). The trim removed 3 bases at V and 6 bases at J, leaving 9 bases unmatched. The CDR3: CASSIASGRAWDTQYF. CDR3 in DNA: TGTGCCAGTAGTATTGCGAGCGGGAGGGCCTGGGATACGCAGTATTTT.

The CDR3 is CASSFDRNTFAFF. The CDR3 DNA reads as TGTGCCAGCAGCTTCGACAGGAACACTTTCGCTTTCTTT. This chain links TRBV7-2 with TRBJ1-1, with a possible D match to TRBD1 (6 bases). Germline V gene sequence: CDR1 SGHTA, CDR2 FQGNSA. The CDR3 runs to 13 residues. Trimming cost V 3 bases and J 11 bases, with 16 bases left between them.

The CDR3 region is CATSSDEEGWETQYF. CDR3 bases: TGTGCCACCAGCAGTGACGAGGAGGGATGGGAGACCCAGTACTTC. The V and J genes are TRBV15 and TRBJ2-5; tentatively, D is TRBD2 (6 bases). This CDR3 region has 15 residues. V was cut by 3 bases and J by 5 bases, with 16 bases left in between. Germline-derived CDR1 and CDR2 are LNHNV and YYDKDF (reference sequence).

This clonotype appeared a few times. The chain couples TRBV5-6 to TRBJ2-1; D unresolved. CDR3 size: 19 residues. The germline V gene encodes CDR1 SGHDT and CDR2 YYEEEE. Trimming took off 1 base at V and 2 bases at J, with 22 bases between the two ends. CDR3 residues: CASSLMSATPIPPYNEQFF. The CDR3 nucleotides are TGTGCCAGCAGCTTGATGTCGGCCACGCCGATTCCACCCTACAATGAGCAGTTCTTC.

Here the CDR3 DNA reads TGTGCCAGCATCGATTCCAGGGGGCTTGGGACTGAAGCTTTCTTT. Protein: CASIDSRGLGTEAFF. The rearrangement uses TRBV12-3 or TRBV12-4 and TRBJ1-1; 8 bases are a match to TRBD1. The CDR3 sequence is 15 residues long. The junction had 12 bases not matched to a gene; V was cut back by 7 bases and J by 5 bases.

This clonotype was observed a few times. This CDR3 reads CASSYRRVAGYEQYF. The CDR3 DNA follows: TGCGCCAGCAGCTACCGACGCGTAGCTGGATACGAGCAGTACTTC. The chain has TRBV5-1 and TRBJ2-7; D uncertain. Trimming pared 3 bases from V and 4 bases from J, leaving 17 bases between. The germline CDR1 and CDR2 sequences are SGHRS and YFSETQ. The CDR3 spans 15 residues.

The rearrangement links TRBV4-3 to TRBJ2-2; 10 positions match TRBD2. V shed 4 bases, J shed 1 base, and the junction held 6 bases outside the gene matches. Germline CDR1 and CDR2: LGHNA and YSLEER. This CDR3 contains 17 residues. The CDR3 nucleotides are TGCGCCAGCAGCCGGATAGCGGGAGGTCGGAACACCGGGGAGCTGTTTTTT. Protein sequence: CASSRIAGGRNTGELFF.

The table lists this clonotype with a few counts. V gene TRBV20-1 combines with J gene TRBJ2-3; 10 positions match TRBD2. From germline, CDR1 is DFQATT and CDR2 SNEGSKA (reference sequence). With 7 bases clipped from V and 2 bases from J, the junction kept 3 bases outside the gene matches. This CDR3 contains 13 residues. The CDR3 coding sequence is TGCAGTGTGGGACTAGCGAACACAGATACGCAGTATTTT. This gives the protein CSVGLANTDTQYF.

This clonotype was seen ten or more times. V usage is TRBV2 and J usage is TRBJ2-5; no firm D call. The ends were cut back, 8 bases at V and 4 bases at J, with 8 bases in the middle. Germline V gene sequence: CDR1 SNHLY, CDR2 FYNNEI. The CDR3 extends over 11 amino acids. The CDR3 nucleotides are TGTGCCAGCTGGGTCCGAGAGACCCAGTACTTC. Amino acid sequence: CASWVRETQYF.

This clonotype was counted between two and nine times. The chain carries TRBV20-1 and TRBJ2-7; 13 bases are shared with TRBD2. CDR3 length: 15 residues. The V gene's germline CDR1 is DFQATT and CDR2 SNEGSKA (reference sequence). V was pared by 2 bases and J by 2 bases, with 3 bases of the junction left unmatched. CDR3 in amino acids: CSARSGLAGTYEQYF. In DNA, the CDR3 is TGCAGTGCTAGATCGGGACTAGCGGGAACCTACGAGCAGTACTTC.

This rearrangement joins TRBV12-3 or TRBV12-4 to TRBJ1-5; TRBD1 matches 7 bases. The junction had 21 bases not matched to a gene; V was cut back by 6 bases and J by 4 bases. The CDR3 loop spans 19 amino acids. As DNA, the CDR3 is TGTGCCAGCAGCTCCGGGACAGACAGGACGTTCGGGCTAAATCAGCCCCAGCATTTT. Its protein is CASSSGTDRTFGLNQPQHF.

To note about this clonotype: Germline and junction disagree at one end, which may indicate a read error. The chain has TRBV6-5 and TRBJ2-7, with 8 positions matching TRBD2. CDR3 size: 16 residues. Germline lookup yields CDR1 MNHEY and CDR2 SVGAGI. The CDR3 region is CASSYSGNAGGYEQNF. CDR3 sequence (DNA): TGTGCCAGCAGTTACTCGGGAAATGCGGGAGGCTACGAGCAGAACTTC.

This clonotype was counted ten times or more. J is TRBJ2-6 and V is TRBV10-3; perhaps TRBD1 as D (5 bases). Germline V gene sequence: CDR1 ENHRY, CDR2 SYGVKD. The CDR3 extends over 18 amino acids. With 0 bases removed from V and 1 base from J, the gap between germline ends came to 13 bases. The CDR3 region has the DNA TGTGCCATCAGTGAGTCGACAGTTACTCAGTCTGGGGCCAACGTCCTGACTTTC. Translated, it gives CAISESTVTQSGANVLTF.

V is TRBV5-1 and J is TRBJ1-6; D is uncertain. The germline CDR1 and CDR2 sequences are SGHRS and YFSETQ. The CDR3 has 13 residues. Trimming pared 0 bases from V and 7 bases from J, leaving 5 bases between. CDR3 DNA: TGCGCCAGCAGCTTGGTCCAGAATTCACCCCTCCACTTT. The encoded protein is CASSLVQNSPLHF.

This clonotype was observed a handful of times. The CDR3 DNA sequence: TGTGCCAGCAGCTTAGCGCCAGCTCCGGCTAGCGGGTCACATGAGCAGTTCTTC. As protein: CASSLAPAPASGSHEQFF. The J gene is TRBJ2-1, the V gene TRBV11-1; TRBD2 agrees at 8 bases. This CDR3 is 18 amino acids long. Losses at the gene ends were 0 bases for V and 8 bases for J; bases not matched to a gene: 15. CDR1 and CDR2 (germline): SGHAT, FQDESV (reference sequence). The full variable domain, completed using reference TRBV11-1 and TRBJ2-1, is EAEVAQSPRYKITEKSQAVAFWCDPISGHATLYWYRQILGQGPELLVQFQDESVVDDSQLPKDRFSAERLKGVDSTLKIQPAELGDSAMYLCASSLAPAPASGSHEQFFGPGTRLTVL.

This clonotype was observed many times. V usage is TRBV7-9 and J usage is TRBJ1-1; TRBD1 matches at 11 bases. CDR3 length: 16 residues. In germline, CDR1 is SEHNR, CDR2 FQNEAQ (reference sequence). The trim removed 5 bases at V and 1 base at J, leaving 6 bases unmatched. The CDR3 here is CASSLGDRGRNTEAFF. Here the CDR3 DNA reads TGTGCCAGCAGCCTGGGGGACAGGGGGAGGAACACTGAAGCTTTCTTT.

This chain links TRBV18 with TRBJ2-7; 8 bases are shared with TRBD1. The J segment lost 6 bases and the V segment lost 3 bases, leaving 7 bases of the junction unmatched. The CDR3 extends over 14 amino acids. Germline CDR1 reads KGHSH; CDR2 reads LQKENI. This chain's CDR3 is CASSPEDRVREQYF. The CDR3 nucleotides are TGTGCCAGCTCACCCGAGGACAGGGTTCGCGAGCAGTACTTC. Complete variable domain (other parts from reference TRBV18 and TRBJ2-7): NAGVMQNPRHLVRRRGQEARLRCSPMKGHSHVYWYRQLPEEGLKFMVYLQKENIIDESGMPKERFSAEFPKEGPSILRIQQVVRGDSAAYFCASSPEDRVREQYFGPGTRLTVT.

The sample holds a few counts of this clonotype. The V gene is TRBV29-1, the J gene TRBJ2-7; weak D call: TRBD2 (5 bases). Per the germline V gene, CDR1 is SQVTM and CDR2 is ANQGSEA. The CDR3 is 14 residues long. V shed 5 bases and J shed 1 base, with 15 bases lying between them. This chain's CDR3 is CSVREGSKSYEQYF. The CDR3 DNA reads as TGCAGCGTTCGAGAGGGATCCAAATCCTACGAGCAGTACTTC.

The gene calls are TRBV13 and TRBJ2-1, with 12 bases aligning to TRBD2. The CDR3 consists of 18 residues. From germline, CDR1 is PRHDT and CDR2 FYEKMQ (reference sequence). V shed 1 base and J 8 bases; nucleotides not matched to a gene: 12. CDR3 coding DNA: TGTGCCAGCAGCTTAGCTCTCCTAGCGGGGGGGCGGGAGGATGAGCAGTTCTTC. The encoded protein is CASSLALLAGGREDEQFF.

This CDR3 is CAMGPGLRGGYTF. CDR3 DNA sequence: TGTGCCATGGGCCCGGGGCTTCGCGGCGGCTACACCTTC. The genes are TRBV5-2 and TRBJ1-2. TRBV5-2 is deemed a pseudogene. This CDR3 has 13 residues.

The V and J genes are TRBV12-3 or TRBV12-4 and TRBJ2-7; possible D gene TRBD2, 5 bases. The V gene lost 8 bases and the J gene lost 7 bases, with 15 bases spanning the gap. The CDR3 has 12 amino acids. The DNA of the CDR3 is TGTGCCAGCTCCGTAGTCTCGGGAGAGCAGTACTTC. Translated: CASSVVSGEQYF.